These 7 T cell receptor beta chains share one sample of origin, sequenced in a study of cytomegalovirus exposure and HLA in healthy donors. PCR amplification relied on 60 Vbeta primers (plus 13 Jbeta primers). Sequenced by immunoSEQ multiplex PCR; TCRdb stores in-frame clones only, minus some. The data hold 100,000 to 150,000 clones, with 75% to 90% observed a single time. The material sequenced was PBMCs. All receptors come from a young man in good health and CMV-seropositive.

This rearrangement joins TRBV6-5 to TRBJ2-2; TRBD1 is a possible D gene (5 bases). Germline lookup yields CDR1 MNHEY and CDR2 SVGAGI. The germline V and J ends were trimmed by 4 bases and 4 bases, with 7 bases remaining between them. The CDR3 covers 13 residues. CDR3 region: CASSSTVTGELFF. The DNA for the CDR3 is TGTGCCAGCAGTTCGACAGTCACCGGGGAGCTGTTTTTT.

The chain carries TRBV29-1 and TRBJ1-1; D uncertain. Germline V gene data show CDR1 as SQVTM and CDR2 as ANQGSEA. The CDR3 has 12 amino acids. Trimming shortened V by 1 base and J by 11 bases, and 14 bases separated the two germline ends. CDR3 DNA: TGCAGCGTTGAAGTACCTCCCTCGAGGGCTTTCTTT. It specifies CSVEVPPSRAFF.

Here the CDR3 DNA reads TGTGCCAGCAGCCATGGGGGGGTTGAGACCCAGTACTTC. Amino acid sequence: CASSHGGVETQYF. The J gene is TRBJ2-5, the V gene TRBV7-3, with 7 positions matching TRBD2. Trimming removed 5 bases from V and 5 bases from J; junction bases left unmatched: 5. Per the germline V gene, CDR1 is SGHTA and CDR2 is FQGTGA. This CDR3 is built from 13 residues. Variable domain in full (rest from reference TRBV7-3 and TRBJ2-5): GAGVSQTPSNKVTEKGKYVELRCDPISGHTALYWYRQSLGQGPEFLIYFQGTGAADDSGLPNDRFFAVRPEGSVSTLKIQRTERGDSAVYLCASSHGGVETQYFGPGTRLLVL.

The chain uses TRBV15 and TRBJ1-5; D is unclear. Germline loops: CDR1 LNHNV, CDR2 YYDKDF (reference sequence). The CDR3 spans 15 residues. Trimming removed 2 bases at V and 2 bases at J, with 10 bases between. CDR3 loop: CATSRQASGNQPQHF. DNA for the CDR3: TGTGCCACCAGCAGACAGGCGTCGGGCAATCAGCCCCAGCATTTT.

The chain links TRBV11-2 to TRBJ2-1; the D gene is possibly TRBD1 (6 bases). Trimming removed 5 bases from V and 0 bases from J, with 11 bases in between. This CDR3 has 15 residues. Germline CDR1 SGHAT, CDR2 FQNNGV. The DNA for the CDR3 is TGTGCCAGCAGCCGAGGACAGAGCTCCTACAATGAGCAGTTCTTC. Residues: CASSRGQSSYNEQFF.

The chain uses TRBV6-5 and TRBJ2-2; D is perhaps TRBD1 (5 bases). The germline CDR1 and CDR2 sequences are MNHEY and SVGAGI. The CDR3 is 16 amino acids. Deletions cut 0 bases from V and 4 bases from J, with 12 bases between. The CDR3 bases are TGTGCCAGCAGTTACTCGAGAAGGGGTATCACCGGGGAGCTGTTTTTT. It codes for CASSYSRRGITGELFF.

The J gene is TRBJ1-4, the V gene TRBV19, with 7 nucleotides matching TRBD1. Germline V gene lookup returns CDR1 LNHDA and CDR2 SQIVND (reference sequence). J gave up 13 bases and V 7 bases, and 18 bases lay outside the gene matches. This CDR3 spans 15 amino acids. CDR3 bases: TGTGCCAGTAACAGTCTGGGTCTTGGACAGGTCGGACTGTTTTTT. Translated: CASNSLGLGQVGLFF.